The subject of this entry is one T cell receptor (beta chain). The data derive from a study of patients and donors after allogeneic stem cell transplantation. Via MiXCR, TCRdb re-called the RT-PCR reads, giving one row per CDR3 protein. The sample shows hundreds of thousands of distinct CDR3 sequences, under 20% of them seen only once. The V end lost 4 bases, the J end lost 9 bases, and 14 bases lay between the germline ends. CDR1 and CDR2 from the germline V gene are SGHNT and YYREEE (reference sequence). CDR3 length: 14 amino acids. This clonotype was obtained from a human donor who was either an allogeneic HSCT recipient or a stem cell or donor lymphocyte infusion donor (not recorded which). It is not recorded whose cells these are; they may come from a transplant donor. Sequencing was performed on blood, either unsorted or a sorted T cell fraction (not recorded which). This chain connects TRBV5-4 to TRBJ1-6; D not certain. CDR3 sequence reads: CASSILPTRSPLHF. Here the CDR3 DNA reads TGTGCCAGCAGCATCCTACCCACACGTTCACCCCTCCACTTT.